A selection of T cell receptor beta chains follows, all from one sample in a study of radiotherapy plus CTLA-4 blockade in lung cancer. Profiled with immunoSEQ multiplex PCR; TCRdb holds only in-frame clones, not every one. This sample has about 46,000 clones; 75% to 85% occur once, and the top ten carry 8.5% to 9%. Here the sequenced sample was peripheral blood, taken from a patient treated with radiotherapy plus ipilimumab. The receptors were gathered from a human donor with non-small cell lung cancer who had a complete response to radiotherapy plus ipilimumab. Both conserved end residues are part of each CDR3. The D gene is left open where the match is weak.

cdr3_aa: CASSGDSSGNTIYF
j_call: TRBJ1-3
v_call: TRBV6-5
d_call: TRBD1

cdr3_aa: CATSRAGQGSNQPQHF
j_call: TRBJ1-5
v_call: TRBV15
d_call: TRBD1

cdr3_aa: CATSRAGGRPGELFF
j_call: TRBJ2-2
v_call: TRBV15
d_call: TRBD2

cdr3_aa: CASSIQGNNVYNEQFF
j_call: TRBJ2-1
v_call: TRBV5-6
d_call: NA

cdr3_aa: CASSSPRSSGSGETQYF
j_call: TRBJ2-5
v_call: TRBV19
d_call: TRBD2

cdr3_aa: CASSLDRVSLIEQFF
j_call: TRBJ2-1
v_call: TRBV18
d_call: TRBD1

cdr3_aa: CASSGLTRFEQYF
j_call: TRBJ2-7
v_call: TRBV6-1
d_call: NA

cdr3_aa: CATEGAYEQYF
j_call: TRBJ2-7
v_call: TRBV11-2
d_call: TRBD1

cdr3_aa: CASNHPGLAGDEQFF
j_call: TRBJ2-1
v_call: TRBV9
d_call: TRBD2

cdr3_aa: CASGRTGELFF
j_call: TRBJ2-2
v_call: TRBV6-5
d_call: NA

cdr3_aa: CASSAGLAGIYEQYF
j_call: TRBJ2-7
v_call: TRBV7-2
d_call: TRBD2

cdr3_aa: CASIPGQGGTEAFF
j_call: TRBJ1-1
v_call: TRBV6-5
d_call: TRBD1

cdr3_aa: CASSRTGTGGLAKNIQYF
j_call: TRBJ2-4
v_call: TRBV7-9
d_call: TRBD1

cdr3_aa: CASRTGTGSDTQYF
j_call: TRBJ2-3
v_call: TRBV27
d_call: TRBD1

cdr3_aa: CASSYDRGNTEAFF
j_call: TRBJ1-1
v_call: TRBV5-1
d_call: TRBD1

cdr3_aa: CASSYGQDSGNTIYF
j_call: TRBJ1-3
v_call: TRBV6-5
d_call: TRBD1

cdr3_aa: CASSLHRVGNTEAFF
j_call: TRBJ1-1
v_call: TRBV7-2
d_call: NA

cdr3_aa: CASSAHGQGEEKLFF
j_call: TRBJ1-4
v_call: TRBV7-9
d_call: TRBD1

cdr3_aa: CASSSSTSSGRGPDTQYF
j_call: TRBJ2-3
v_call: TRBV5-4
d_call: TRBD2

cdr3_aa: CASSQKWPTQETQYF
j_call: TRBJ2-5
v_call: TRBV4-3
d_call: NA

cdr3_aa: CASSSGTGLNTEAFF
j_call: TRBJ1-1
v_call: TRBV4-3
d_call: TRBD1

cdr3_aa: CASNWEDRAGGYTF
j_call: TRBJ1-2
v_call: TRBV2
d_call: TRBD1

cdr3_aa: CASSYTGLGEAFF
j_call: TRBJ1-1
v_call: TRBV19
d_call: NA

cdr3_aa: CASSSDRGTEAFF
j_call: TRBJ1-1
v_call: TRBV18
d_call: TRBD1

cdr3_aa: CASSLQGGQPQHF
j_call: TRBJ1-5
v_call: TRBV7-2
d_call: NA

cdr3_aa: CASSYRGQGYEQYF
j_call: TRBJ2-7
v_call: TRBV6-5
d_call: TRBD1

cdr3_aa: CASSASSGGPGGTQYF
j_call: TRBJ2-3
v_call: TRBV7-2
d_call: TRBD2

cdr3_aa: CARRELSNQPQHF
j_call: TRBJ1-5
v_call: TRBV10-1
d_call: NA

cdr3_aa: CASSIPGQGGYEQFF
j_call: TRBJ2-1
v_call: TRBV5-6
d_call: TRBD1

cdr3_aa: CASSLELGSGTPNTQYF
j_call: TRBJ2-3
v_call: TRBV5-8
d_call: TRBD2

cdr3_aa: CASSAGQINYGYTF
j_call: TRBJ1-2
v_call: TRBV2
d_call: TRBD1

cdr3_aa: CAWGHGGVSSQPQHF
j_call: TRBJ1-5
v_call: TRBV30
d_call: NA

cdr3_aa: CATSRVIGTSYTGELFF
j_call: TRBJ2-2
v_call: TRBV15
d_call: NA

cdr3_aa: CAWRRRASGTGETQYF
j_call: TRBJ2-5
v_call: TRBV30
d_call: TRBD2